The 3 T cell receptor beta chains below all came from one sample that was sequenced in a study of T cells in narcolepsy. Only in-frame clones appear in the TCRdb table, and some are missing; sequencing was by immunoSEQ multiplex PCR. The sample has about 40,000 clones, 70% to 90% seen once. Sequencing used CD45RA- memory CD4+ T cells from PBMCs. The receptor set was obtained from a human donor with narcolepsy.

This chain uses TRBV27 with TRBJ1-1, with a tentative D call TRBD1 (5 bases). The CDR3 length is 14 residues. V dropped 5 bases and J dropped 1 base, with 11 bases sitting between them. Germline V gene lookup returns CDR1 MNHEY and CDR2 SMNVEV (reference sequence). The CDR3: CASSKGRQNTEAFF. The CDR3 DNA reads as TGTGCCAGCAGTAAGGGACGGCAGAACACTGAAGCTTTCTTT.

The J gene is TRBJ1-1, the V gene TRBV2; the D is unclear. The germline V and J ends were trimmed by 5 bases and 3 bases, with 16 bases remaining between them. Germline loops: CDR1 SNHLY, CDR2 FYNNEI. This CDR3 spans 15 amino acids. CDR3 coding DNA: TGTGCCAGCAGTATATGGAACATTCAGGACACTGAAGCTTTCTTT. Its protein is CASSIWNIQDTEAFF.

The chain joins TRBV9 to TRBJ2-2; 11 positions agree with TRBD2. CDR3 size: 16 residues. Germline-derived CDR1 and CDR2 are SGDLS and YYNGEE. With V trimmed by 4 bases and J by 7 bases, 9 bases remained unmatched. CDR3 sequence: CASSPHSGGGLGELFF. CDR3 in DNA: TGTGCCAGCAGCCCGCATAGCGGGGGGGGTCTCGGGGAGCTGTTTTTT.